These T cell receptor beta chains were read from a single sample in a study of blood T cells in healthy people across ages. TCRdb used MiXCR to reprocess the 5' RACE reads, holding one entry per CDR3 protein. The repertoire holds approximately 1.5 million distinct CDR3 sequences, about 31% seen once, with 11% in the top ten. The source material was blood. These receptors were collected from a woman aged 25-40 years in good health. CDR3s include the opening cysteine and the closing phenylalanine or tryptophan. A D gene is named only where the DNA matches it firmly. Clone size appears in some rows only: once, few, many, or a class for an expanded clone.

size: few
D: -
J: TRBJ2-5
V: TRBV20-1
DNA: TGCAGTCCGAAGCCTATTTTTGCCGGGATTAAAAAAGAGACCCAGTACTTC
CDR3: CSPKPIFAGIKKETQYF

size: few
D: TRBD2
J: TRBJ2-1
V: TRBV7-8
DNA: TGTGCCAGCAGCTCCCCGAGGAGCGGGAGGGTAAGCTCCTACAATGAGCAGTTCTTC
CDR3: CASSSPRSGRVSSYNEQFF

size: -
D: TRBD1
J: TRBJ2-7
V: TRBV5-1
DNA: TGCGCCAGCAGCGTGACAGGGGGGGGAATTTACGAGCAGTACTTC
CDR3: CASSVTGGGIYEQYF

size: -
D: -
J: TRBJ2-7
V: TRBV7-9
DNA: TGTGCCAGCAGCTTAGAGCCCAGCAGAACCTACGAGCAGTACTTC
CDR3: CASSLEPSRTYEQYF

size: -
D: TRBD1
J: TRBJ1-5
V: TRBV5-5
DNA: TGTGCCAGCAGTCGGGACGGGACAGGGGGACAGCCCCAGCATTTT
CDR3: CASSRDGTGGQPQHF

size: -
D: TRBD1
J: TRBJ1-2
V: TRBV12-3/TRBV12-4
DNA: TGTGCCAGCAGGTTAGCAGGGGGCGATGGCTACACCTTC
CDR3: CASRLAGGDGYTF

size: -
D: -
J: TRBJ1-2
V: TRBV20-1
DNA: TGCAGTGCTAGCCACCGGACAGCTACTAACTATGGCTACACCTTC
CDR3: CSASHRTATNYGYTF

size: few
D: -
J: TRBJ2-5
V: TRBV6-2/TRBV6-3
DNA: TGTGCCAGCAGCCCGGGGGCATCAAGGTACCAAGAGACCCAGTACTTC
CDR3: CASSPGASRYQETQYF

size: few
D: -
J: TRBJ2-1
V: TRBV20-1
DNA: TGCAGTGCTACAAGGACTGGCTACAATGAGCAGTTCTTC
CDR3: CSATRTGYNEQFF

size: -
D: -
J: TRBJ1-1
V: TRBV5-1
DNA: TGCGCCAGCAGCTTATACGGTATGAACACTGAAGCTTTCTTT
CDR3: CASSLYGMNTEAFF

size: few
D: TRBD1
J: TRBJ1-5
V: TRBV30
DNA: TGTGCCTGGAGTTCTTGGGACAGTAGCAATCAGCCCCAGCATTTT
CDR3: CAWSSWDSSNQPQHF

size: -
D: -
J: TRBJ1-3
V: TRBV7-2
DNA: TGTGCCAGCAGCTTATCGGGACTCACTGGAAACACCATATATTTT
CDR3: CASSLSGLTGNTIYF

size: few
D: -
J: TRBJ2-2
V: TRBV29-1
DNA: TGCAGCGTTGCGTTCTGGTCTGGCACCGGGGAGCTGTTTTTT
CDR3: CSVAFWSGTGELFF

size: -
D: -
J: TRBJ1-2
V: TRBV29-1
DNA: TGCAGCGCTTTGTTAGGTAGCTATGGCTACACCTTC
CDR3: CSALLGSYGYTF

size: -
D: -
J: TRBJ1-2
V: TRBV5-1
DNA: TGCGCCAGCAGCTTGGACACCCTGGCGGGCTACACCTTC
CDR3: CASSLDTLAGYTF